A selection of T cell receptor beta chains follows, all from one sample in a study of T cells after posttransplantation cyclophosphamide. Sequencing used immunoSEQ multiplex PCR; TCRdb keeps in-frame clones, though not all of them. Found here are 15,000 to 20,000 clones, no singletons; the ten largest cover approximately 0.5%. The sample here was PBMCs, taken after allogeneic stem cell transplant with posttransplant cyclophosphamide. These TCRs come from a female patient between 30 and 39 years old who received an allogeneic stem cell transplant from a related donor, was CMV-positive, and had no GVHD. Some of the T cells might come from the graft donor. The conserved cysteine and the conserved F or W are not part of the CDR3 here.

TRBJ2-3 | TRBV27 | ASSLTGGDTQY
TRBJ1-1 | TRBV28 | ASSLSQGEAF
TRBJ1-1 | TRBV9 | ASSVDGGATEAF
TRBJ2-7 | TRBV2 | ASSEGLEGYEQY
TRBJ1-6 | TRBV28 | ASSFSSYNSPLH
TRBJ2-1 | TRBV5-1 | ASSSDREQF
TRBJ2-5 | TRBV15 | ATSRDRGREQY
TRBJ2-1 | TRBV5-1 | ASRQQGLYNEQF
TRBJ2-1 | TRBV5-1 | ASSLPLARDNDEQF
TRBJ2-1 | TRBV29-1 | SVDGLAGSYNEQF
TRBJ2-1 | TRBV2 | AVRQGSSYNEQF
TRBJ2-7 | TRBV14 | ASSQGGDRASYEQY
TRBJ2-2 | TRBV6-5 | ASSYFGTSVTGELF
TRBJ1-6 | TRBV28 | ASSLLLDIAAYNSPLH
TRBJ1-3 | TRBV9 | ASSATVPGRSGNTIY
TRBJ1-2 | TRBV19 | ASSTGTGGNYGYT
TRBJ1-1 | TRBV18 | ASSPPSDTEAF
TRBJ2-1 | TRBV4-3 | ASSQGFAGGPNEQF
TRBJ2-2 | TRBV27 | ASTLLWRTDNTGELF
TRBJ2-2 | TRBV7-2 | ASSFLPATGELF
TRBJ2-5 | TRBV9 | ASSVDRGSLETQY
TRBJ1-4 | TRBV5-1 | ASRPDRTNEKLF
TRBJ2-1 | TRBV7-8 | ASSFGGGYNEQF
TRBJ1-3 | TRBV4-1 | ASSQGQGPGNTIY
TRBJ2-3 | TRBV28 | ASSFPGSDTQY
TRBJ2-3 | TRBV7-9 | ASSFVQGATDTQY
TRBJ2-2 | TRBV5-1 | ASSLASGLAGGWAGELF
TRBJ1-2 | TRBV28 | ASSLPGRGSNYGYT
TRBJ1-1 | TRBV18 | ASSPPGYGTEAF
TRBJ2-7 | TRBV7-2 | ASSLAGDPVYEQY
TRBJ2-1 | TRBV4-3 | ASSQDFGVGRELHNEQF
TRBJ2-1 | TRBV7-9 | ASSRILGLVSFEQF
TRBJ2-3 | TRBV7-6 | ASSSERGTDTQY
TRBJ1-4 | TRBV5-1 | ASSSWTGGNEKLF
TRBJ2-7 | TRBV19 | ASRLAGPSIYEQY
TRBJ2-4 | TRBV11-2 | ASSLPREGYLDKNIQY
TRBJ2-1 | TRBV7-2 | ASSSDRSSYNEQF
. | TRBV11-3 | ASSLGRYGVADYEQY
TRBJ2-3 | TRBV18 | ASSPLAGGTDTQY
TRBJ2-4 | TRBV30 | AWSWASGRVGIQY
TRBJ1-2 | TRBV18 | ASSPAHGAGYT
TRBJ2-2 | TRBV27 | ASQTGFGTGELF
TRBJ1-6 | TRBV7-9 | ASSSTRRRDRVYSPLH
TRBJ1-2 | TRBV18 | ASSPLGDSVFYGYT
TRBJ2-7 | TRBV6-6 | ASSEGASYEQY
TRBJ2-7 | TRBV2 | ASSERDRVGEQY
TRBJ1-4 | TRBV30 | AWTTDILFIWEKLF
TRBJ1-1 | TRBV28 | ASSSGQGNTEAF
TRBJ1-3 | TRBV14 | ASSLWDRAIY
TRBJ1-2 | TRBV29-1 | SVVNTGGRLGYT
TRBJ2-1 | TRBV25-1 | ASSKTGGNNEQF
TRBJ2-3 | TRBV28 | ASARKDTDTQY
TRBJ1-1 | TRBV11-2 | ASSLVWRSGTEAF
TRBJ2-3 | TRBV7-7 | ASSLDTTDTQY
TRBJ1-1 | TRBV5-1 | ASSLMISQGRNTEAF
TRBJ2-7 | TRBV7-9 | ASSLREFSYEQY
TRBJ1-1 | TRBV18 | ASSPRQGMNTEAF
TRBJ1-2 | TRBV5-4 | ASSFDRGDYGYT
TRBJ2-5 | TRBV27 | ASSLSWVAEETQY
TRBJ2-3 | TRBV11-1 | ASSDPRGGPDTQY